This TCR beta chain was sequenced in a study of cytomegalovirus exposure and HLA in healthy donors. Overall study results and limits: One variant, a missense change in DCLRE1C, was linked in a later analysis to TCR beta V- and J-gene trimming. According to the study, 180 or so TCR beta chains were cytomegalovirus-associated.

The PCR employed 60 Vbeta primers together with 13 Jbeta primers. Authors' data handling: A follow-up analysis tallied some 80 million unique TCR beta chains, roughly 11 million shared. Sequencing used immunoSEQ multiplex PCR; TCRdb keeps in-frame clones, though not all of them. That table gives V, J and clone size, and the DNA gave D and trimming. The table lists 65,000 to 100,000 clones, 75% of them singletons, with 2% to 2.5% in the top ten. The CDR3 spans 13 residues. V dropped 5 bases and J dropped 2 bases, with 9 bases sitting between them. Germline V gene data show CDR1 as SEHNR and CDR2 as FQNEAQ (reference sequence). About this clone itself: Its antigen is still unknown.

The sequenced sample consisted of PBMCs. The rearrangement links TRBV7-9 to TRBJ1-1; D ambiguous. This sequence was found in a man aged 35-49 years in good health and CMV-seronegative. CDR3 in DNA: TGTGCCAGCAGCGACTTCTCAAACACTGAAGCTTTCTTT. Protein sequence: CASSDFSNTEAFF.